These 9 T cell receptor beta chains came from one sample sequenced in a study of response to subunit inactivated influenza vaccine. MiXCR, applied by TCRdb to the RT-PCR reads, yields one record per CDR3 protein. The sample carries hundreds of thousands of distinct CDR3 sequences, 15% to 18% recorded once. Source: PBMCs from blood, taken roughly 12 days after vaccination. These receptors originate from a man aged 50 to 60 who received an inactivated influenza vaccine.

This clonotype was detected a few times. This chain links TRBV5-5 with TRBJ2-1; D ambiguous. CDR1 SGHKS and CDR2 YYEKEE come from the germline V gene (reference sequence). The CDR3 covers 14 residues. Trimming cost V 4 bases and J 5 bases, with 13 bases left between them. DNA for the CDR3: TGTGCCAGCAGCCCCCCGCAGGCGCACAATGAGCAGTTCTTC. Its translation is CASSPPQAHNEQFF.

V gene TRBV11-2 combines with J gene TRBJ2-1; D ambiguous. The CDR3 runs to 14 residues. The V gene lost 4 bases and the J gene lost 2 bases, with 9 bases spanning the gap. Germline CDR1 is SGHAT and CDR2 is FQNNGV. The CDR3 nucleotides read TGTGCCAGCAGCTCCCTCCCTCCCTACAATGAGCAGTTCTTC. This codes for CASSSLPPYNEQFF.

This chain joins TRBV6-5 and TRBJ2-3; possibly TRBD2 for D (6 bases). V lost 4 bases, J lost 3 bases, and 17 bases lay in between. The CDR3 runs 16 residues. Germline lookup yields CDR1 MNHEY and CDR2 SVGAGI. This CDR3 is CASSSYGTPGTDTQYF. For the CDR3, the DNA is TGTGCCAGCAGTTCATACGGGACTCCCGGGACAGATACGCAGTATTTT.

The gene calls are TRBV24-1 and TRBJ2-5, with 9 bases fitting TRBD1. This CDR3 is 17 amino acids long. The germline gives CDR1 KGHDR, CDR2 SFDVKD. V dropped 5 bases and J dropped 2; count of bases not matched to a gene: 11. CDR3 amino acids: CATSGPRDRAFQETQYF. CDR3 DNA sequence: TGTGCCACCAGTGGCCCGCGGGACAGGGCCTTTCAAGAGACCCAGTACTTC.

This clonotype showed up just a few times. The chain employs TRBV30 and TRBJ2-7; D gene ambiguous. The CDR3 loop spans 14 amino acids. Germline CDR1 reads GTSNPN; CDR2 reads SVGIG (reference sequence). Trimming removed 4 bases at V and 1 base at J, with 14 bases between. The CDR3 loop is CAWKPTPGSYEQYF. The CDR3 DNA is TGTGCCTGGAAACCGACCCCTGGGTCCTACGAGCAGTACTTC.

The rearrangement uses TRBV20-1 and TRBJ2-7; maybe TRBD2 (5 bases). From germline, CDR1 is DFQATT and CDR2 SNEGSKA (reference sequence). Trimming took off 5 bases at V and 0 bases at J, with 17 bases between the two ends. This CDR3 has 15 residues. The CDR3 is CSALSTSRGSYEQYF. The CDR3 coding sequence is TGCAGTGCTCTTTCCACCTCCCGGGGCTCCTACGAGCAGTACTTC.

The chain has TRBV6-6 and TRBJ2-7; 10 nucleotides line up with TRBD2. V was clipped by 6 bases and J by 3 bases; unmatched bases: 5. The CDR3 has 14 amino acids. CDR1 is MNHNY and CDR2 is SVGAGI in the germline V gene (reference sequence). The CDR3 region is CASSWTSGYYEQYF. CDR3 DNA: TGTGCCAGCAGCTGGACTAGCGGATACTACGAGCAGTACTTC.

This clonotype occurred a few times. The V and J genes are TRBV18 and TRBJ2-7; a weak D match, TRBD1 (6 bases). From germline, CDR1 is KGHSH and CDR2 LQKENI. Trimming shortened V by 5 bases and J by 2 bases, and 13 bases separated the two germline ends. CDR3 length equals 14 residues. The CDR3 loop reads CASSVQGPPYEQYF. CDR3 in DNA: TGTGCCAGCTCAGTACAGGGTCCCCCCTACGAGCAGTACTTC. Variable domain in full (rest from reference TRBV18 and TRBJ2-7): NAGVMQNPRHLVRRRGQEARLRCSPMKGHSHVYWYRQLPEEGLKFMVYLQKENIIDESGMPKERFSAEFPKEGPSILRIQQVVRGDSAAYFCASSVQGPPYEQYFGPGTRLTVT.

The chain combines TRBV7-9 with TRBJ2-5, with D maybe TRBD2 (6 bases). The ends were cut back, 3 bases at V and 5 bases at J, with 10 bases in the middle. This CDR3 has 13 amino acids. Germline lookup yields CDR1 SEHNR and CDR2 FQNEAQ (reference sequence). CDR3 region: CASSFSSAETQYF. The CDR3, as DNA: TGTGCCAGCAGCTTCTCTAGCGCCGAGACCCAGTACTTC. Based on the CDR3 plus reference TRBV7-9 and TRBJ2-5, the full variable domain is DTGVSQNPRHKITKRGQNVTFRCDPISEHNRLYWYRQTLGQGPEFLTYFQNEAQLEKSRLLSDRFSAERPKGSFSTLEIQRTEQGDSAMYLCASSFSSAETQYFGPGTRLLVL.